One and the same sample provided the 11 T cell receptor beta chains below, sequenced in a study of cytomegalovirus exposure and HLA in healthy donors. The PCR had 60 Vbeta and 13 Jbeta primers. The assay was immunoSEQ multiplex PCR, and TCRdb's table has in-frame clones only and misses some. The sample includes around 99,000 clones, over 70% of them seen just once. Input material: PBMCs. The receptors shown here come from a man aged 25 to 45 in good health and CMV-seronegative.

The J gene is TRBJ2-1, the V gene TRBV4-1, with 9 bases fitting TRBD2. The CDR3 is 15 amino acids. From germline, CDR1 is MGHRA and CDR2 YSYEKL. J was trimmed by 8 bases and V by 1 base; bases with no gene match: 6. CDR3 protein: CASSQVGGRADEQFF. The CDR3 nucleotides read TGCGCCAGCAGCCAAGTTGGCGGGAGGGCCGATGAGCAGTTCTTC.

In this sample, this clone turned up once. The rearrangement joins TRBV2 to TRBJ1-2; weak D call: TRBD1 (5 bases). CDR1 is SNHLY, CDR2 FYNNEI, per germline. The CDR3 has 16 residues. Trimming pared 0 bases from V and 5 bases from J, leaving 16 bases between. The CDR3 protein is CASSEAQGGPLYGYTF. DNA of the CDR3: TGTGCCAGCAGTGAAGCTCAGGGAGGTCCTTTATATGGCTACACCTTC.

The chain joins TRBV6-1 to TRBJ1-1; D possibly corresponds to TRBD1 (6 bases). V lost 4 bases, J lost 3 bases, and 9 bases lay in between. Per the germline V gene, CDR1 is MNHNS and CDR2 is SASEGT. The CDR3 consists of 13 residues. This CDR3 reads CASSATGYTEAFF. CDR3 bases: TGTGCCAGCAGTGCCACAGGGTACACTGAAGCTTTCTTT.

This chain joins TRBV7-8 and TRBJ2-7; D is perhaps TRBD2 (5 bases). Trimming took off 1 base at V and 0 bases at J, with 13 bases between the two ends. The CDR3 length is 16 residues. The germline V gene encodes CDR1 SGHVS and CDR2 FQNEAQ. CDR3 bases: TGTGCCAGCAGCTTAGGAGAGGGTCCCGCCTCCTACGAGCAGTACTTC. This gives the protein CASSLGEGPASYEQYF.

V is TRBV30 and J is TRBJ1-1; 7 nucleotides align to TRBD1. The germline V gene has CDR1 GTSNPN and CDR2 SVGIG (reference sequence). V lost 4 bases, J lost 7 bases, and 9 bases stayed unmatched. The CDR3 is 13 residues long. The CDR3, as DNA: TGTGCCTGGAATCTGGACAGGAGTATTGAAGCTTTCTTT. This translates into CAWNLDRSIEAFF.

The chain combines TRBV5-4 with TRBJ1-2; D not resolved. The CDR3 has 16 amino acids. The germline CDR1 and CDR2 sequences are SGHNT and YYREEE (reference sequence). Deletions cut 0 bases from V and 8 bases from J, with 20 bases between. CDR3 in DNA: TGTGCCAGCAGCTTGGCGCGACGGGGAAGCTATTGGGGCTACACCTTC. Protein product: CASSLARRGSYWGYTF.

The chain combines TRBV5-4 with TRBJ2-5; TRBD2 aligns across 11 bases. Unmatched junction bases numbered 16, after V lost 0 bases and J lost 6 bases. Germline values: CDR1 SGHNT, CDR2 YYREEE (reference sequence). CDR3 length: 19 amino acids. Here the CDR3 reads CASSLAVGTSGSVTKTQYF. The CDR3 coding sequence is TGTGCCAGCAGCTTGGCCGTGGGCACTAGCGGGAGCGTTACGAAGACCCAGTACTTC.

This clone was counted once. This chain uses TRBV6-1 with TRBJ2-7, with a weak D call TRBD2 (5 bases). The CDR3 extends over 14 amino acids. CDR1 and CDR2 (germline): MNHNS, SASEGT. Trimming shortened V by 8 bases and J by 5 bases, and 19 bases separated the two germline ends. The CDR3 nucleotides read TGTGCCAGCGGGTCCCAAGGACGGGGAGACGAGCAGTACTTC. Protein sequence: CASGSQGRGDEQYF.

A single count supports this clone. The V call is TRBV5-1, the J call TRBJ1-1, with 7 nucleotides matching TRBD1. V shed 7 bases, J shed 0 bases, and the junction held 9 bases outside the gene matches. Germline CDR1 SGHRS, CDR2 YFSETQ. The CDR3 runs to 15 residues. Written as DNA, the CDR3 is TGCGCCAGCCATGGACAGGCTAACATGAACACTGAAGCTTTCTTT. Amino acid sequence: CASHGQANMNTEAFF.

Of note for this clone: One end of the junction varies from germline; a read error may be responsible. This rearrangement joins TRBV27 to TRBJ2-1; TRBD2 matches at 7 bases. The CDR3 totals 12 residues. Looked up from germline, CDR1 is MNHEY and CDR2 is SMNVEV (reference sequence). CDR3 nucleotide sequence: TGTGCCAGCTCTAGACCACGGGGGGACTGGATCTTC. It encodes CASSRPRGDWIF.

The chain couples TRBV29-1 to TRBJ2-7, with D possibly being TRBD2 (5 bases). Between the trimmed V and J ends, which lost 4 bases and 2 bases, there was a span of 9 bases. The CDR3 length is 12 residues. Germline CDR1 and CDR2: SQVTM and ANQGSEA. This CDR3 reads CSVGGHAYEQYF. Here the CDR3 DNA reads TGCAGCGTTGGCGGGCATGCCTACGAGCAGTACTTC.